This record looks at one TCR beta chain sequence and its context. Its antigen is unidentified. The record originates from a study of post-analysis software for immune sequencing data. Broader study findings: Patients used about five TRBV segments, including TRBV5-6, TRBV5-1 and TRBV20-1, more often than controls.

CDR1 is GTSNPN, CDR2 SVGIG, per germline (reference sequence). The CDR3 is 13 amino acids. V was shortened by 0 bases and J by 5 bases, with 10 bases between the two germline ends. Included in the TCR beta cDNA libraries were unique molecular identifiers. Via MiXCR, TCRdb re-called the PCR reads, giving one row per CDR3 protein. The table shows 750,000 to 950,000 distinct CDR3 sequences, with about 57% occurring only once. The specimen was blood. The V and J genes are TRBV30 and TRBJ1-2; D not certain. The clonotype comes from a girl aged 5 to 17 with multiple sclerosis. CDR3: CAWSVLVGYGYTF. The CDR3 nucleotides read TGTGCCTGGAGTGTACTTGTTGGGTATGGCTACACCTTC.